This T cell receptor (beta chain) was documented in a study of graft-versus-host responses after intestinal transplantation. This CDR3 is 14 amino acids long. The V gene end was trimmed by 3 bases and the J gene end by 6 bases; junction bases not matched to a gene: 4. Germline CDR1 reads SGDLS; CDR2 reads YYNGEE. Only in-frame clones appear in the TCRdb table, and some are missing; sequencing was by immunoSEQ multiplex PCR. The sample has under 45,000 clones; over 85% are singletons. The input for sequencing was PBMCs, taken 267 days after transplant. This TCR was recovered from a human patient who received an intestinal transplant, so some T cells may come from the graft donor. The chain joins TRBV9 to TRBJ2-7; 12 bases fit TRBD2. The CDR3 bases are TGTGCCAGCAGCGCCCCGGGACTAGCGGGCGAGCAGTACTTC. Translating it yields CASSAPGLAGEQYF.